This TCR beta chain appears in the sequencing data of a study of siplizumab effects on memory and regulatory T cells. At the level of the study: Siplizumab at 1 ug/mL was tested against drug-free controls in paired reactions.

Cells of the mixed lymphocyte reaction were cocultured at 37 degrees C for 6 to 7 days. Trimming stripped 6 bases from V and 6 bases from J, with 14 bases between. Germline CDR1 is MNHEY and CDR2 is SVGAGI. The CDR3 consists of 13 residues. Per sample, 10^5 or so TCR templates underwent assay. This table comes from immunoSEQ multiplex PCR, and its TCRdb copy is limited to in-frame clones, with some not included. The data show about 6,600 clones, about a third seen once. As regards this clone: Its specificity is unknown.

Broader study findings: With siplizumab, Treg-derived clones averaged around 70% of mappable alloreactive CD4+ clones, versus roughly 27% in controls.

Sequenced input: CFSE-low (dividing) CD8+ T cells sorted from an allogeneic mixed lymphocyte reaction. The chain joins TRBV6-5 to TRBJ1-2, with D perhaps matching TRBD1 (6 bases). This TCR came from a human donor in good health; the cells came from an allogeneic mixed lymphocyte reaction. DNA of the CDR3: TGTGCCAGCAGCGAGGGACATTTGGATGGCTACACCTTC. Amino acid sequence: CASSEGHLDGYTF.